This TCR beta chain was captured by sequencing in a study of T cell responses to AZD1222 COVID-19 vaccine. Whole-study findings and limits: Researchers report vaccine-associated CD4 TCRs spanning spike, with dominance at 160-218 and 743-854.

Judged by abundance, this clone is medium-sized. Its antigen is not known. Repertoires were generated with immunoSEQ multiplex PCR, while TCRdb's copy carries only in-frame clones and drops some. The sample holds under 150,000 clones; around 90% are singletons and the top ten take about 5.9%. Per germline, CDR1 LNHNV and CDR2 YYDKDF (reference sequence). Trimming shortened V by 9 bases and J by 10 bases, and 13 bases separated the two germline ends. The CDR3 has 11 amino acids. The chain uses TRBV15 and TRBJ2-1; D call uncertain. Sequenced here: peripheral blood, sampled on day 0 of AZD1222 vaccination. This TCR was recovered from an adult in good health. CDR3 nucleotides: TGTGCCACAGGCCAAGGTGGGGAGCAGTTCTTC. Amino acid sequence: CATGQGGEQFF.